This TCR beta chain comes out of a study of CD4 and CD8 cells across lung adenocarcinoma regions. Localized lung adenocarcinoma, a non-small cell lung cancer, affected the donors. This clonotype was detected only a few times. Via MiXCR, TCRdb re-called the PCR reads, giving one row per CDR3 protein. The profile shows 10,000 to 15,000 distinct CDR3 sequences, less than 70% of them singletons. CDR1 is MNHNS and CDR2 is SASEGT in the germline V gene. CDR3 size: 14 residues. The chain recombines TRBV6-1 with TRBJ2-3; weak D call: TRBD1 (6 bases). The DNA matches TRBJ2-7 better at its end, which makes the J call doubtful. Material for sequencing was CD8+ T cells from the margin of a lung tumor. This clonotype was sampled from a female donor with lung adenocarcinoma. The CD4 and CD8 labels of this study may be unreliable. The CDR3 loop reads CAGSGGGGTDTQYF. In DNA form, the CDR3 reads TGTGCGGGCAGTGGGGGCGGTGGCACAGATACGCAGTACTTC.